This entry lists 6 T cell receptor beta chains sequenced from one sample in a study of T cells in Graves' hyperthyroidism and ophthalmopathy. Researchers amplified the TCR beta CDR3 regions from RNA transcripts. TCR CDR3 underwent first-round RT-PCR with the HTBI primer set. From the multiplex PCR reads, TCRdb called clonotypes with MiXCR, one entry per CDR3 protein. There are under 800,000 distinct CDR3 sequences in the sample; about 14% occur only once, and about a tenth lies in the top ten. The sample consisted of blood. Receptors were obtained from a woman between 18 and 29 years old with Graves' hyperthyroidism.

This clonotype was counted ten times or more. This chain joins TRBV3-1 and TRBJ2-7; TRBD2 aligns across 9 bases. The CDR3 loop spans 16 amino acids. The V gene's germline CDR1 is LGHDT and CDR2 YNNKEL (reference sequence). With 4 bases clipped from V and 2 bases from J, the junction kept 9 bases outside the gene matches. The DNA for the CDR3 is TGTGCCAGCAGCCTAAAGGGAAGGACTAGCGCCTACGAGCAGTACTTC. It codes for CASSLKGRTSAYEQYF.

The gene calls are TRBV11-2 and TRBJ2-1; TRBD2 matches 8 bases. There are 16 residues in the CDR3. V was clipped by 6 bases and J by 0 bases; unmatched bases: 7. Germline assignment: CDR1 SGHAT and CDR2 FQNNGV. The CDR3 spells CASSFLAGVSYNEQFF. Written as DNA, the CDR3 is TGTGCCAGCAGTTTCCTAGCGGGCGTCTCCTACAATGAGCAGTTCTTC.

The chain employs TRBV18 and TRBJ2-5; 7 bases agree with TRBD1. With V trimmed by 3 bases and J by 4 bases, 14 bases remained unmatched. CDR1 and CDR2 (germline): KGHSH, LQKENI. The CDR3 consists of 17 residues. The CDR3 sequence is CASSPSNDRVFGETQYF. DNA for the CDR3: TGTGCCAGCTCACCGAGTAACGACAGGGTTTTTGGAGAGACCCAGTACTTC. The whole variable domain, filled in from reference TRBV18 and TRBJ2-5, reads NAGVMQNPRHLVRRRGQEARLRCSPMKGHSHVYWYRQLPEEGLKFMVYLQKENIIDESGMPKERFSAEFPKEGPSILRIQQVVRGDSAAYFCASSPSNDRVFGETQYFGPGTRLLVL.

Ten or more counts support this clonotype. The chain employs TRBV7-2 and TRBJ2-7, with 8 bases identical to TRBD2. The V and J ends lost 7 bases and 5 bases, in that order; junction bases with no gene match: 10. Per germline, CDR1 SGHTA and CDR2 FQGNSA. The CDR3 consists of 14 residues. The CDR3 is CASNGGTSRDEQYF. The CDR3 DNA follows: TGTGCCAGCAACGGAGGGACTAGTCGCGACGAGCAGTACTTC.

To note about this clonotype: The missing conserved phenylalanine or tryptophan at the end of this CDR3 makes a read error likely. V gene TRBV27 combines with J gene TRBJ2-1, with 7 bases that match TRBD2. Per the germline V gene, CDR1 is MNHEY and CDR2 is SMNVEV (reference sequence). V shed 2 bases and J 6 bases; nucleotides not matched to a gene: 4. There are 14 residues in the CDR3. CDR3 coding DNA: TGTGCCAGCAGTTTAGCTGGGGGGGTCAATGAGCAGTTCCTC. Encoded protein: CASSLAGGVNEQFL.

This clonotype was seen many times. The chain has TRBV20-1 and TRBJ2-3; 9 bases agree with TRBD2. This CDR3 region has 20 residues. Germline lookup yields CDR1 DFQATT and CDR2 SNEGSKA (reference sequence). The ends lost 0 bases at V and 4 bases at J; junction bases unmatched: 20. The CDR3 DNA reads as TGCAGTGCTAGAGATTTACTCACGAGGCTAGCGGGAAATAGGGCAGATACGCAGTATTTT. Its translation: CSARDLLTRLAGNRADTQYF.